Shown below are 7 T cell receptor beta chains from a single sample sequenced in a study of shared clonotypes between healthy human individuals. Method: immunoSEQ multiplex PCR; TCRdb's copy keeps in-frame clones and lacks some. The table records about 1 million clones, around 74% of them present only once. Sample: memory CD4+ T cells sorted from blood. Stated subset: CD45RA-negative fraction. These receptors were obtained from a man between 18 and 29 years old in good health.

The chain recombines TRBV27 with TRBJ1-5, with D perhaps matching TRBD1 (6 bases). This CDR3 has 14 amino acids. Germline CDR1 is MNHEY and CDR2 is SMNVEV (reference sequence). V shed 3 bases and J shed 6 bases, with 12 bases lying between them. CDR3 nucleotide sequence: TGTGCCAGCAGTTTTAGGGGGGTGACTCAGCCCCAGCATTTT. It yields the protein CASSFRGVTQPQHF.

The rearrangement joins TRBV2 to TRBJ2-3, with D possibly being TRBD2 (5 bases). The length of the CDR3 is 13 residues. V was trimmed by 7 bases and J by 7 bases, leaving 15 bases between them. CDR1 is SNHLY and CDR2 is FYNNEI in the germline V gene. The CDR3 spells CASTRDVGNTQYF. As DNA, the CDR3 is TGTGCCAGCACCCGGGATGTAGGTAATACGCAGTATTTT.

This clone was picked up one time. The rearrangement links TRBV2 to TRBJ2-3; D uncertain. This CDR3 is 15 amino acids long. Trimming took 8 bases from V and 2 from J, leaving 17 bases between them. Germline CDR1 and CDR2: SNHLY and FYNNEI. The CDR3 coding sequence is TGTGCCAGCCGCCCGGCTCTCGTTCTCACAGATACGCAGTATTTT. This encodes CASRPALVLTDTQYF.

The chain employs TRBV7-6 and TRBJ2-7; D gene unclear. This CDR3 is 12 amino acids long. Germline V gives CDR1 SGHVS, CDR2 FNYEAQ. V lost 6 bases, J lost 6 bases, and 12 bases lay in between. CDR3 protein: CASSGVWAEQYF. In DNA form, the CDR3 reads TGTGCCAGCAGTGGGGTTTGGGCCGAGCAGTACTTC.

This clone was counted only a few times. V and J are TRBV5-4 and TRBJ2-7; D is uncertain. V lost 0 bases and J 3 bases, leaving 4 bases between the germline ends. This CDR3 spans 12 amino acids. CDR1 SGHNT and CDR2 YYREEE come from the germline V gene (reference sequence). The CDR3 sequence: CASSLGGYEQYF. The CDR3 region has the DNA TGTGCCAGCAGCTTGGGGGGCTACGAGCAGTACTTC.

The chain has TRBV10-3 and TRBJ1-1, with D perhaps matching TRBD1 (6 bases). V gave up 6 bases and J gave up 0 bases, with 11 bases separating them. Per the germline V gene, CDR1 is ENHRY and CDR2 is SYGVKD. This CDR3 has 14 amino acids. CDR3 protein: CAISPGQLNTEAFF. The CDR3 nucleotides are TGTGCCATCAGCCCGGGACAACTGAACACTGAAGCTTTCTTT.

This chain joins TRBV30 and TRBJ2-7; D may be TRBD1 (6 bases). V was clipped by 2 bases and J by 5 bases, with 19 bases between them. Germline CDR1 reads GTSNPN; CDR2 reads SVGIG (reference sequence). The CDR3 sequence is 15 residues long. CDR3 sequence reads: CAWSKGGQGVNEQYF. CDR3 sequence (DNA): TGTGCCTGGAGTAAAGGGGGACAAGGGGTTAACGAGCAGTACTTC.